The present T cell receptor beta chain was sequenced within a study of cytomegalovirus exposure and HLA in healthy donors. Study-wide points: Accurate prediction of most subjects' HLA-A and HLA-B alleles from TCR beta sequences was reported.

Details on this clone: The antigen is unknown.

The ends were cut back, 3 bases at V and 1 base at J, with 12 bases in the middle. This CDR3 comprises 15 residues. The germline V gene encodes CDR1 SGHAT and CDR2 FQNNGV. Primers: 60 Vbeta forward and 13 Jbeta reverse. As handled by the study authors: Counted up in a later analysis, unique TCR beta chains came to about 83 million, with around 11 million shared. This table comes from immunoSEQ multiplex PCR, and its TCRdb copy is limited to in-frame clones, with some not included. The V and J calls and clone size were taken over from that table, and D and trimming were inferred from the DNA. The sample carries about 88,000 clones, approximately 80% recorded once.

V usage is TRBV11-2 and J usage is TRBJ1-1; D ambiguous. This TCR came from a middle-aged woman in good health and CMV-seronegative. What was sequenced was PBMCs. In DNA form, the CDR3 reads TGTGCCAGCAGCTTGCCAGGATATCAGAACACTGAAGCTTTCTTT. Protein sequence: CASSLPGYQNTEAFF.